This T cell receptor (beta chain) was identified during a study of metastatic and nonmetastatic thyroid tumors (dated by TCRdb to the early 2020s). A note on the overall study: The researchers compared repertoires between peripheral blood samples and tumor or nodule tissue samples from patients with malignant or benign thyroid disease.

CDR1 and CDR2, looked up from the germline V gene (reference sequence), are DFQATT and SNEGSKA. Taken from cysteine to phenylalanine, the CDR3 has 14 residues. Only CDR3 DNA is held: 42 bases, read in frame from base 1. Overall study results and their limits: TCR beta diversity was reported as significantly higher in malignant tumors than in benign nodules, in both blood and tumor samples.

The method behind the library was PCR. The sequencer listed for this sample is Illumina HiSeq 4000. High-throughput sequencing was used to profile the TCR beta-chain CDR3 region of each patient. The study's processing was this. A classifier to discriminate distant-metastatic papillary thyroid cancer patients was built from CDR3 differences across clinicopathological groups. The Shannon index was used to measure repertoire diversity, and the Morisita-Horn index was used to measure how similar tumor and blood repertoires were. Starting from the raw public reads, TCRdb applied fastp trimming at Q25, assembled clones with MiXCR and retained in-frame beta chains. The V and J calls reflect TCRdb's pipeline rather than the authors' work. The table for this sample lists approximately 40,000 clones; roughly 20% of them were counted only once. Jointly, the top ten make up 15% to 17% of the sample. Before undergoing thyroid surgery, none of the patients had been given any kind of treatment. The study retrospectively analysed patient clinical samples collected from about 2011 to 2018 using T-cell receptor beta sequencing.

In its sample, this clone was seen many times. What this receptor recognizes is not known. Germline and junction disagree at one end, which may indicate a read error. The clonotype originates from a female donor with papillary thyroid cancer or a benign thyroid nodule (not recorded which). Some clones in this sample may be carry-over from other donors' samples. The sequencing sample was made of blood. The receptor chain draws on TRBV20-1 and TRBJ1-4; TRBD1 is perhaps the D gene, given 5 matching bases. The DNA sequence is given as TGCAGTGCCAGAGATGGGGGGTTGAGTGAAAAACTGTTTTTT. Translated, this is CSARDGGLSEKLFF.